These T cell receptor beta chains were read from a single sample in a study of PD-1 blockade in classical Hodgkin lymphoma. Repertoires were generated with immunoSEQ multiplex PCR, while TCRdb's copy carries only in-frame clones and drops some. The sample carries tens of thousands of clones, more than 75% recorded once. Material: peripheral blood mononuclear cells (PBMCs), obtained before the second cycle of nivolumab. The origin of the receptors is a human donor with classical Hodgkin lymphoma. Each CDR3 is given with its conserved first and last residue. The D gene is left open where the match is weak. A clone size is listed for some rows: how often the clone was seen (once, few, many), or a class if it is expanded.

d_gene,abundance,len,v_gene,j_gene,CDR3aa,CDR3nt
-,-,13,TRBV11-2,TRBJ1-6,CASSSDGGSPLHF,TGTGCCAGCAGCTCTGACGGAGGGTCACCCCTCCACTTT
-,-,12,TRBV5-4,TRBJ1-1,CASSLSGSEAFF,TGTGCCAGCAGCTTGTCCGGCTCTGAAGCTTTCTTT
TRBD1,-,14,TRBV11-2,TRBJ1-1,CASSPQGANTEAFF,TGTGCCAGCAGCCCACAGGGGGCGAACACTGAAGCTTTCTTT
TRBD1,-,16,TRBV4-3,TRBJ2-7,CASSQDEDRTPYEQYF,TGCGCCAGCAGCCAAGATGAGGACAGGACCCCCTACGAGCAGTACTTC
-,few,11,TRBV7-8,TRBJ2-7,CASYGGYEQYF,TGTGCCAGCTACGGAGGCTACGAGCAGTACTTC
TRBD1,-,15,TRBV28,TRBJ1-2,CASSGNKGQGPGYTF,TGTGCCAGCAGTGGAAACAAGGGACAGGGCCCGGGCTACACCTTC
-,-,15,TRBV28,TRBJ2-5,CASSLLVGAGETQYF,TGTGCCAGCAGTTTATTGGTAGGGGCGGGAGAGACCCAGTACTTC
-,-,15,TRBV18,TRBJ2-3,CASSPLAGRTDTQYF,TGTGCCAGCTCACCCCTTGCGGGGCGCACAGATACGCAGTATTTT
-,once,16,TRBV11-2,TRBJ2-2,CASSAYWRGNPGELFF,TGTGCCAGCAGCGCCTACTGGCGGGGTAACCCCGGGGAGCTGTTTTTT
-,-,14,TRBV5-5,TRBJ2-7,CASSNTGTDHEQYF,TGTGCCAGCAGTAATACAGGGACGGACCACGAGCAGTACTTC
TRBD1,few,16,TRBV23-1,TRBJ2-7,CASSQSGGRGPYEQYF,TGCGCCAGCAGTCAATCAGGGGGCAGGGGGCCCTACGAGCAGTACTTC
TRBD1,few,22,TRBV28,TRBJ2-6,CASSLPAYLTGAPRSGANVLTF,TGTGCCAGCAGTTTGCCCGCTTATCTTACAGGGGCCCCGCGTTCTGGGGCCAACGTCCTGACTTTC
TRBD2,-,19,TRBV9,TRBJ2-1,CASSARTSGGERSYNEQFF,TGTGCCAGCAGCGCCCGGACTAGCGGGGGGGAACGCTCCTACAATGAGCAGTTCTTC
TRBD2,-,17,TRBV7-2,TRBJ2-2,CASSLSSSGGSTGELFF,TGTGCCAGCAGCTTATCCTCTAGCGGGGGTTCCACCGGGGAGCTGTTTTTT